These 27 T cell receptor beta chains were all obtained from the same sample, sequenced in a study of T cells in localized non-small cell lung cancer. TCRdb keeps only in-frame clones here, not all; method: immunoSEQ multiplex PCR. The table records fewer than 45,000 clones, approximately 91% of them present only once. The sequenced sample was peripheral blood, obtained before any cancer treatment. The receptors stem from a female donor older than 55 with stage I squamous cell lung carcinoma.

Only a few counts were recorded for this clone. The genes are TRBV19 and TRBJ2-6; no clear D gene. The CDR3 has 19 residues. Germline loops: CDR1 LNHDA, CDR2 SQIVND (reference sequence). The V and J ends lost 4 bases and 5 bases respectively, with 24 bases between them. CDR3 sequence reads: CASSTTQRSGFLRANVLTF. The DNA of the CDR3 is TGTGCCAGTAGTACAACACAGAGGTCAGGATTCTTACGGGCCAACGTCCTGACTTTC.

The chain is built from TRBV7-2 and TRBJ2-5; 8 nucleotides align to TRBD2. The germline V gene encodes CDR1 SGHTA and CDR2 FQGNSA. With V trimmed by 6 bases and J by 1 base, 1 base remained unmatched. The CDR3 consists of 13 residues. The CDR3 reads CASRGTSQETQYF. The CDR3 DNA is TGTGCCAGCAGAGGGACTAGCCAAGAGACCCAGTACTTC. Drawing the rest from reference TRBV7-2 and TRBJ2-5, the complete variable domain is GAGVSQSPSNKVTEKGKDVELRCDPISGHTALYWYRQSLGQGLEFLIYFQGNSAPDKSGLPSDRFSAERTGGSVSTLTIQRTQQEDSAVYLCASRGTSQETQYFGPGTRLLVL.

The chain uses TRBV9 and TRBJ2-1; 7 bases align to TRBD2. The germline CDR1 and CDR2 sequences are SGDLS and YYNGEE. J was trimmed by 7 bases and V by 5 bases; bases with no gene match: 6. This CDR3 contains 13 residues. The CDR3 DNA is TGTGCCAGCAGGCCCTCTAGCGGAAATGAGCAGTTCTTC. It specifies CASRPSSGNEQFF.

The chain is built from TRBV5-6 and TRBJ2-3, with 9 bases aligning to TRBD2. The CDR3 extends over 15 amino acids. CDR1 SGHDT and CDR2 YYEEEE come from the germline V gene. V dropped 6 bases and J dropped 1; count of bases not matched to a gene: 6. In DNA, the CDR3 is TGTGCCAGCATCCCGGGCGGGAGGGGCACAGATACGCAGTATTTT. It codes for CASIPGGRGTDTQYF.

The rearrangement joins TRBV7-2 to TRBJ2-1; 7 bases are a match to TRBD2. CDR1 SGHTA and CDR2 FQGNSA come from the germline V gene. The junction had 10 bases not matched to a gene; V was cut back by 4 bases and J by 4 bases. This CDR3 spans 16 amino acids. The CDR3 sequence: CASSSQGGRVYNEQFF. The CDR3 DNA sequence: TGTGCCAGCAGCTCCCAGGGAGGGAGGGTTTACAATGAGCAGTTCTTC.

This clone was found once. V is TRBV30 and J is TRBJ1-4, with D unresolved. The length of the CDR3 is 12 residues. The germline CDR1 and CDR2 sequences are GTSNPN and SVGIG (reference sequence). Deletions cut 2 bases from V and 4 bases from J, with 5 bases between. Here the CDR3 reads CAWSRVNEKLFF. CDR3 nucleotide sequence: TGTGCCTGGAGTCGGGTTAATGAAAAACTGTTTTTT. Complete variable domain (other parts from reference TRBV30 and TRBJ1-4): SQTIHQWPATLVQPVGSPLSLECTVEGTSNPNLYWYRQAAGRGLQLLFYSVGIGQISSEVPQNLSASRPQDRQFILSSKKLLLSDSGFYLCAWSRVNEKLFFGSGTQLSVL.

The chain has TRBV2 and TRBJ2-3; the match to TRBD2 covers 7 bases. In germline, CDR1 is SNHLY, CDR2 FYNNEI. The CDR3 is 14 amino acids. V lost 4 bases and J lost 9; bases outside the gene matches: 10. CDR3 nucleotides: TGTGCCAGCAGTGCCTCAACGATGGGGGGGACGCAGTATTTT. This translates into CASSASTMGGTQYF.

The rearrangement uses TRBV19 and TRBJ2-1, with 7 bases matching TRBD2. The CDR3 has 15 residues. J lost 6 bases, V lost 3 bases, and 8 bases had no gene match. Per the germline V gene, CDR1 is LNHDA and CDR2 is SQIVND (reference sequence). The CDR3 loop reads CASSIQSGAPNEQFF. In DNA form, the CDR3 reads TGTGCCAGTAGTATTCAGAGCGGGGCCCCCAATGAGCAGTTCTTC.

This chain uses TRBV30 with TRBJ1-4; D is possibly TRBD1 (5 bases). Trimming removed 7 bases from V and 4 bases from J, with 16 bases in between. CDR1 and CDR2 from the germline V gene are GTSNPN and SVGIG (reference sequence). The CDR3 is made up of 14 amino acids. The CDR3 region has the DNA TGTGCCTTAAAAATCCAGGGTGTTAATGAAAAACTGTTTTTT. It translates to CALKIQGVNEKLFF.

The rearrangement joins TRBV2 to TRBJ1-2; unclear D gene. This CDR3 is 18 amino acids long. Trimming shortened V by 10 bases and J by 1 base, and 28 bases separated the two germline ends. Germline loops: CDR1 SNHLY, CDR2 FYNNEI. This chain's CDR3 is CATARDLPDDLLNYGYTF. CDR3 coding DNA: TGTGCCACCGCTCGAGACTTACCCGATGACCTTCTTAACTATGGCTACACCTTC. Drawing the rest from reference TRBV2 and TRBJ1-2, the complete variable domain is EPEVTQTPSHQVTQMGQEVILRCVPISNHLYFYWYRQILGQKVEFLVSFYNNEISEKSEIFDDQFSVERPDGSNFTLKIRSTKLEDSAMYFCATARDLPDDLLNYGYTFGSGTRLTVV.

This rearrangement joins TRBV30 to TRBJ2-7, with D tentatively TRBD1 or TRBD2 (5 bases each). Per the germline V gene, CDR1 is GTSNPN and CDR2 is SVGIG (reference sequence). There are 12 residues in the CDR3. V lost 1 base and J 11 bases, leaving 15 bases between the germline ends. This chain's CDR3 is CAWSEGSGTKYF. Written as DNA, the CDR3 is TGTGCCTGGAGTGAAGGTTCAGGGACGAAGTACTTC.

This clone was detected only once. The chain uses TRBV30 and TRBJ1-3; D is ambiguous. The CDR3 totals 15 residues. V shed 4 bases and J shed 2 bases, with 15 bases lying between them. Per germline, CDR1 GTSNPN and CDR2 SVGIG (reference sequence). CDR3 in amino acids: CAWTSGLVAGNTIYF. The CDR3 DNA sequence: TGTGCCTGGACTAGCGGGCTAGTAGCTGGAAACACCATATATTTT.

V is TRBV6-6 and J is TRBJ2-7, with D possibly being TRBD1 or TRBD2 (5 bases each). Deletions cut 6 bases from V and 2 bases from J, with 11 bases between. The germline V gene encodes CDR1 MNHNY and CDR2 SVGAGI (reference sequence). CDR3 length equals 13 residues. CDR3 nucleotide sequence: TGTGCCAGCAGCTTGGGACCTCCCTACGAGCAGTACTTC. It specifies CASSLGPPYEQYF.

This chain uses TRBV5-8 with TRBJ1-1; D is ambiguous. The CDR3 covers 14 residues. Germline CDR1 reads SGHTS; CDR2 reads YDEGEE. V dropped 2 bases and J dropped 0 bases, with 8 bases sitting between them. CDR3 residues: CASSLWRMNTEAFF. The CDR3 bases are TGTGCCAGCAGCTTATGGCGAATGAACACTGAAGCTTTCTTT. The variable domain in full, with the rest retrieved from reference TRBV5-8 and TRBJ1-1, is EAGVTQSPTHLIKTRGQQATLRCSPISGHTSVYWYQQALGLGLQFLLWYDEGEERNRGNFPPRFSGRQFPNYSSELNVNALELEDSALYLCASSLWRMNTEAFFGQGTRLTVV.

This clone was seen just once. This sequence joins TRBV7-3 and TRBJ2-3; tentatively, D is TRBD1 (5 bases). CDR1 and CDR2 from the germline V gene are SGHTA and FQGTGA. The length of the CDR3 is 14 residues. The ends were cut back, 3 bases at V and 4 bases at J, with 11 bases in the middle. The DNA of the CDR3 is TGTGCCAGCAGCTTGGGCAGGGTCCCAGATACGCAGTATTTT. As protein: CASSLGRVPDTQYF.

This clone was recorded only once. The chain carries TRBV18 and TRBJ2-7, with 9 bases matching TRBD2. The CDR3 spans 17 residues. V lost 6 bases to trimming and J lost 3 bases; unmatched junction nucleotides: 15. Germline loops: CDR1 KGHSH, CDR2 LQKENI. The CDR3 nucleotides are TGTGCCAGCTCGTCAAAAGGAGGGCGGGAGGGTGGCTACGAGCAGTACTTC. This translates into CASSSKGGREGGYEQYF.

The chain recombines TRBV5-6 with TRBJ2-1; D is uncertain. CDR1 is SGHDT and CDR2 is YYEEEE in the germline V gene. Deletions cut 3 bases from V and 4 bases from J, with 2 bases between. This CDR3 has 11 residues. CDR3 region: CASSSYNEQFF. CDR3 nucleotide sequence: TGTGCCAGCAGCTCATACAATGAGCAGTTCTTC.

J is TRBJ1-6 and V is TRBV30; a possible D gene is TRBD1 (6 bases). The V end was cut by 4 bases, the J end by 7 bases, with 14 bases between. The CDR3 has 14 amino acids. Germline lookup yields CDR1 GTSNPN and CDR2 SVGIG (reference sequence). Written as DNA, the CDR3 is TGTGCCTGGACCAAAGGACAGAGGAATTCACCCCTCCACTTT. It is translated as CAWTKGQRNSPLHF.

The chain employs TRBV4-2 and TRBJ1-3; no clear D. Trimming took 0 bases from V and 2 from J, leaving 8 bases between them. The CDR3 has 15 amino acids. Germline loops: CDR1 LGHNA, CDR2 YNFKEQ. CDR3 sequence (DNA): TGTGCCAGCAGCCAAGATGCCGGAACTGGAAACACCATATATTTT. Its translation is CASSQDAGTGNTIYF.

The rearrangement uses TRBV19 and TRBJ2-1; 8 bases agree with TRBD2. Trimming removed 10 bases from V and 9 bases from J; junction bases left unmatched: 14. There are 14 residues in the CDR3. CDR1 and CDR2 from the germline V gene are LNHDA and SQIVND (reference sequence). CDR3 sequence reads: CATDSGLAGTEQFF. The DNA for the CDR3 is TGTGCCACCGACTCCGGACTAGCCGGGACTGAGCAGTTCTTC.

The rearrangement links TRBV7-3 to TRBJ2-7; no clear D. The V gene lost 4 bases and the J gene lost 6 bases, with 19 bases spanning the gap. This CDR3 has 15 residues. Germline CDR1 SGHTA, CDR2 FQGTGA. The CDR3 sequence: CASSSRPPPLGEQYF. In nucleotides, the CDR3 is TGTGCCAGCAGCTCCAGGCCGCCCCCCCTAGGCGAGCAGTACTTC.

This clone was detected only once. J is TRBJ1-1 and V is TRBV10-1; 12 bases align to TRBD1. Germline lookup yields CDR1 WNHNN and CDR2 SYGVQD (reference sequence). CDR3 size: 12 residues. With V trimmed by 6 bases and J by 9 bases, 2 bases remained unmatched. The CDR3 coding sequence is TGCGCCAGCAGAGGGACAGGGGGCCAAGCTTTCTTT. Its translation is CASRGTGGQAFF.

The chain combines TRBV5-8 with TRBJ2-3; tentatively, D is TRBD2 (5 bases). This CDR3 spans 14 amino acids. The V gene lost 0 bases and the J gene lost 2 bases, with 7 bases spanning the gap. Germline V gene sequence: CDR1 SGHTS, CDR2 YDEGEE. The CDR3 DNA reads as TGTGCCAGCAGCTTGGGGCGGGCCACAGATACGCAGTATTTT. Its protein product is CASSLGRATDTQYF.

The J gene is TRBJ2-3, the V gene TRBV5-1, with D maybe TRBD1 (6 bases). This CDR3 is 14 amino acids long. Germline CDR1 and CDR2: SGHRS and YFSETQ. V lost 4 bases and J 2 bases, leaving 11 bases between the germline ends. The CDR3 DNA follows: TGCGCCAGCAGCCGCGACAGGTACACAGATACGCAGTATTTT. Amino acid sequence: CASSRDRYTDTQYF. Based on the CDR3 plus reference TRBV5-1 and TRBJ2-3, the full variable domain is KAGVTQTPRYLIKTRGQQVTLSCSPISGHRSVSWYQQTPGQGLQFLFEYFSETQRNKGNFPGRFSGRQFSNSRSEMNVSTLELGDSALYLCASSRDRYTDTQYFGPGTRLTVL.

V and J are TRBV5-1 and TRBJ2-3; 10 nucleotides line up with TRBD2. The CDR3 runs to 15 residues. Trimming took 1 base from V and 4 from J; bases not matched to a gene: 3. Per the germline V gene, CDR1 is SGHRS and CDR2 is YFSETQ. CDR3 loop: CASSLSGTSADTQYF. The CDR3 DNA reads as TGCGCCAGCAGCTTGTCGGGGACTAGCGCAGATACGCAGTATTTT.

The chain uses TRBV27 and TRBJ1-5; D unresolved. In germline, CDR1 is MNHEY, CDR2 SMNVEV (reference sequence). The V end was cut by 7 bases, the J end by 2 bases, with 6 bases between. The CDR3 runs 12 residues. CDR3 sequence: CASKTGNQPQHF. Written as DNA, the CDR3 is TGTGCCAGCAAGACTGGCAATCAGCCCCAGCATTTT.

J is TRBJ1-2 and V is TRBV5-3, with a tentative D call TRBD1 (5 bases). TRBV5-3 counts as an open reading frame of uncertain function. V lost 4 bases, J lost 7 bases, and 23 bases lay in between. The CDR3 covers 16 residues. The CDR3 DNA reads TGTGCCAGAAGCAGTGACCAGGGCAGGGTTACTATTGGCTACACCTTC. It codes for CARSSDQGRVTIGYTF.